This T cell receptor beta chain was found in a study of identical twins. This clonotype was found a few times. Antigen unknown. Study conclusions and caveats: Surplus twin overlap in beta out-of-frame sequences was less pronounced. Conclusions rested on cross-sectional statistics rather than following the same donors. The study found excess low generation probability among twin-shared out-of-frame alpha sequences.

Template switching added a universal primer site; cDNA carried unique molecular identifiers. TCRdb analysed the 5' RACE reads with MiXCR anew, one entry per CDR3 protein. This sample has roughly 1,500,000 distinct CDR3 sequences, with 32% found just once. Input material: cord blood. This receptor was obtained from a newborn girl in good health.

The CDR3 nucleotides are TGCGCCAGCAGGGTGGGACAGGGGTACAATGAGCAGTTCTTC. As protein: CASRVGQGYNEQFF. The chain joins TRBV5-1 to TRBJ2-1; 10 positions match TRBD1. The V gene end was trimmed by 5 bases and the J gene end by 4 bases; junction bases not matched to a gene: 3. This CDR3 comprises 14 residues. The V gene's germline CDR1 is SGHRS and CDR2 YFSETQ.